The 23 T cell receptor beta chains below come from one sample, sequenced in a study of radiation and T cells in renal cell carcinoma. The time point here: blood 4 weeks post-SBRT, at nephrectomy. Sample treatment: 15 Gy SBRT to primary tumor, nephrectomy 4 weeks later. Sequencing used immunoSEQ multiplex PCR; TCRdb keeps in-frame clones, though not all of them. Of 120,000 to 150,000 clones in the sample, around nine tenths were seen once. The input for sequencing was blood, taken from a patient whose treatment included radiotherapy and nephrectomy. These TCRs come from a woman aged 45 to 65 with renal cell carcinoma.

The CDR3 loop reads CASSLGRDRGSTEAFF. For the CDR3, the DNA is TGTGCCAGCAGCTTGGGCCGGGACAGGGGTAGCACTGAAGCTTTCTTT. The V call is TRBV11-2, the J call TRBJ1-1; 10 bases are shared with TRBD1. This CDR3 has 16 residues. Germline V gene lookup returns CDR1 SGHAT and CDR2 FQNNGV. V was pared by 3 bases and J by 4 bases, with 8 bases of the junction left unmatched. The whole variable domain, filled in from reference TRBV11-2 and TRBJ1-1, reads EAGVAQSPRYKIIEKRQSVAFWCNPISGHATLYWYQQILGQGPKLLIQFQNNGVVDDSQLPKDRFSAERLKGVDSTLKIQPAKLEDSAVYLCASSLGRDRGSTEAFFGQGTRLTVV.

In DNA, the CDR3 is TGCGCCAGCAGTTATACAGGGCGCACTAATGAAAAACTGTTTTTT. Protein sequence: CASSYTGRTNEKLFF. The chain carries TRBV5-1 and TRBJ1-4, with D perhaps TRBD1 (6 bases). V was cut by 5 bases and J by 2 bases, with 13 bases left in between. The CDR3 covers 15 residues. Germline V CDR1 and CDR2: SGHRS, YFSETQ.

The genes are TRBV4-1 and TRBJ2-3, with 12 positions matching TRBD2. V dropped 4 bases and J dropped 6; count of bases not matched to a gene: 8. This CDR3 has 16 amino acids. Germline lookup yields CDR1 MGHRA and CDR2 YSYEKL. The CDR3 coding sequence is TGCGCCAGCAGCCCCTCCCGACTAGCGGGGGTGGATACGCAGTATTTT. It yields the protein CASSPSRLAGVDTQYF.

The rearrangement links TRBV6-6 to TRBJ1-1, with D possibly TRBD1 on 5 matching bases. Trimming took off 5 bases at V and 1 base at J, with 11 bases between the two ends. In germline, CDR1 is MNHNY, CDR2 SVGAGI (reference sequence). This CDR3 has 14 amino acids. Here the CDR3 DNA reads TGTGCCAGCAGTCCCACGGGGGGGAACACTGAAGCTTTCTTT. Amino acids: CASSPTGGNTEAFF.

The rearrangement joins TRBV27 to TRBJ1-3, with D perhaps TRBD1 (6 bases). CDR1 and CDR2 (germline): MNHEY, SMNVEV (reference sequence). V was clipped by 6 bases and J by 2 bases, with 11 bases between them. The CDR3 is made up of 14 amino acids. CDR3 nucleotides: TGTGCCAGCAGCCTACAGGGTGCTGGAAACACCATATATTTT. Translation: CASSLQGAGNTIYF.

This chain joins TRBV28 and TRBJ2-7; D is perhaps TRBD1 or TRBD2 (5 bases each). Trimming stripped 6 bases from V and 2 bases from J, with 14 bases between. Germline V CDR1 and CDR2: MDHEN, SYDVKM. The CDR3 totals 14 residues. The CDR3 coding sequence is TGTGCCAGCAGGCACCGGGGCACAGCCTACGAGCAGTACTTC. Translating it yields CASRHRGTAYEQYF.

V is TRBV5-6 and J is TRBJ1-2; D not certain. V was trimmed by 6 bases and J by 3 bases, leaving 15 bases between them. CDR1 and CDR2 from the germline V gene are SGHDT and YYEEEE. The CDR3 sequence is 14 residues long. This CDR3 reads CASTPDGDDYGYTF. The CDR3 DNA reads TGTGCCAGCACCCCGGACGGAGATGACTATGGCTACACCTTC.

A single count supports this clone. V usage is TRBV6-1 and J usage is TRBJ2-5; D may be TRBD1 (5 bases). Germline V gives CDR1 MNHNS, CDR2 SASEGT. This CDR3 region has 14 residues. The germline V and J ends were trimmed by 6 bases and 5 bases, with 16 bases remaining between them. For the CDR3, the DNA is TGTGCCAGCAGCGACTCCGGACGACAGGAGACCCAGTACTTC. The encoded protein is CASSDSGRQETQYF.

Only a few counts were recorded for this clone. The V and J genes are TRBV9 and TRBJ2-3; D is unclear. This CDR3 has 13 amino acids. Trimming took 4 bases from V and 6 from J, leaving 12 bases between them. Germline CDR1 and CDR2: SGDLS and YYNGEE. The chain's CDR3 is CASSSSVEDTQYF. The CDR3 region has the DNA TGTGCCAGCAGCTCCAGTGTGGAGGATACGCAGTATTTT.

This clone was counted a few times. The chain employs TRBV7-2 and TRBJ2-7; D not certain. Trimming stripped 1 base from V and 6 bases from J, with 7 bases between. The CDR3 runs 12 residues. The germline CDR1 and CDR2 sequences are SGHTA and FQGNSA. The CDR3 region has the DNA TGTGCCAGCAGCTTAGATCTCGCCGAGCAGTACTTC. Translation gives CASSLDLAEQYF. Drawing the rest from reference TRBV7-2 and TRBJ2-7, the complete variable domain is GAGVSQSPSNKVTEKGKDVELRCDPISGHTALYWYRQSLGQGLEFLIYFQGNSAPDKSGLPSDRFSAERTGGSVSTLTIQRTQQEDSAVYLCASSLDLAEQYFGPGTRLTVT.

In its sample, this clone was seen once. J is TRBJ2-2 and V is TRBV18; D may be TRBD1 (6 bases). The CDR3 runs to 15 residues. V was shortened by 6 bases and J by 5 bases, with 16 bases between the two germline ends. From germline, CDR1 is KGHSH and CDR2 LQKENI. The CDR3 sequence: CASSQQGIGTGELFF. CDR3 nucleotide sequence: TGTGCCAGCTCCCAACAGGGAATCGGAACCGGGGAGCTGTTTTTT. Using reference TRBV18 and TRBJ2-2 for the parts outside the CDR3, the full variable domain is NAGVMQNPRHLVRRRGQEARLRCSPMKGHSHVYWYRQLPEEGLKFMVYLQKENIIDESGMPKERFSAEFPKEGPSILRIQQVVRGDSAAYFCASSQQGIGTGELFFGEGSRLTVL.

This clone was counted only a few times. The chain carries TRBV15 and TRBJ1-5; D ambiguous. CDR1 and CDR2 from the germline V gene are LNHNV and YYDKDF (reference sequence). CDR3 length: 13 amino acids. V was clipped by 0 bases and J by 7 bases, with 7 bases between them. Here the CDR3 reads CATSRDRWQPQHF. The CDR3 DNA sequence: TGTGCCACCAGCAGAGATCGGTGGCAGCCCCAGCATTTT.

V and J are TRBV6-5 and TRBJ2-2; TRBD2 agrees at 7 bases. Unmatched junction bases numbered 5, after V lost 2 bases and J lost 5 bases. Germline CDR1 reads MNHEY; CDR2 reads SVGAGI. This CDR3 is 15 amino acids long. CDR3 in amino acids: CASSYGLVNTGELFF. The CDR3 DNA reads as TGTGCCAGCAGTTACGGACTAGTTAATACCGGGGAGCTGTTTTTT.

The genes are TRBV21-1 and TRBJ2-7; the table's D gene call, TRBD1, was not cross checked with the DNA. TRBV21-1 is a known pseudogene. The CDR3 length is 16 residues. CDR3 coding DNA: TGTGCCAGCACCAGCCAACGCCGGGACAGGGAATACGAGCAGTACTTC. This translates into CASTSQRRDREYEQYF.

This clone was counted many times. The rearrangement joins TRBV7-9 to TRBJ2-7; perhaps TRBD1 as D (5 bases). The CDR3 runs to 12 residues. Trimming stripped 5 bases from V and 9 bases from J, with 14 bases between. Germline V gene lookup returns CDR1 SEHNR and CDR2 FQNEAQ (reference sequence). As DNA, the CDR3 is TGTGCCAGCAGCCTAGGGGCCTTTCGGCAGTACTTC. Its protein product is CASSLGAFRQYF.

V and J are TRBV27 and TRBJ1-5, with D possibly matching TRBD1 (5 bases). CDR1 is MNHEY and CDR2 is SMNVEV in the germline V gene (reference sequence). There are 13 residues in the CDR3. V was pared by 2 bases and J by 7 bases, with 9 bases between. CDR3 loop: CASSLAGPQPQHF. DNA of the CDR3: TGTGCCAGCAGTTTAGCAGGGCCCCAGCCCCAGCATTTT.

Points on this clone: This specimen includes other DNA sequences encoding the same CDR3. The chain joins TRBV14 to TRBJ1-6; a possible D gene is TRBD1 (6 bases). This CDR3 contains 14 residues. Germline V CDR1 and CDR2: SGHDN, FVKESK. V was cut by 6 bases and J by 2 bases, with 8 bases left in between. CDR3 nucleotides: TGTGCCAGCAGTCAGGGGACCTATAATTCACCCCTCCACTTT. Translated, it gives CASSQGTYNSPLHF.

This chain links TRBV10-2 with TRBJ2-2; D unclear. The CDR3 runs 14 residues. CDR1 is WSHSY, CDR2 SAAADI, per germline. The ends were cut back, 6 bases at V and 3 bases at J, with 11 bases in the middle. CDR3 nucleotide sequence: TGCGCCAGCAGATTCGACAAGGACACCGGGGAGCTGTTTTTT. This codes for CASRFDKDTGELFF.

The CDR3 spells CASSTGSSYEQYF. The CDR3 DNA follows: TGCGCCAGCAGTACAGGGTCTTCCTACGAGCAGTACTTC. This sequence joins TRBV5-1 and TRBJ2-7, with D maybe TRBD1 (6 bases). The V end lost 5 bases, the J end lost 1 base, and 10 bases lay between the germline ends. The CDR3 has 13 amino acids. Germline lookup yields CDR1 SGHRS and CDR2 YFSETQ.

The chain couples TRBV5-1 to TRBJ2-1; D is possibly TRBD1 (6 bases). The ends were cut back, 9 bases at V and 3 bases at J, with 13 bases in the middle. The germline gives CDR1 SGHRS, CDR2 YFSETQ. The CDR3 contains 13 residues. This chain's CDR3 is CATKTGHYNEQFF. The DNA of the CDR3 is TGCGCCACGAAGACAGGTCACTACAATGAGCAGTTCTTC.

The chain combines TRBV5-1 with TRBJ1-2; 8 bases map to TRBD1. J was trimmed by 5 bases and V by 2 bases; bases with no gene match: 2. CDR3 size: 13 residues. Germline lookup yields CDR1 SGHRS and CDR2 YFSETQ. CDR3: CASSLQGEYGYTF. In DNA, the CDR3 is TGCGCCAGCAGCTTACAGGGGGAATATGGCTACACCTTC. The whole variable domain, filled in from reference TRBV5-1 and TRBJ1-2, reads KAGVTQTPRYLIKTRGQQVTLSCSPISGHRSVSWYQQTPGQGLQFLFEYFSETQRNKGNFPGRFSGRQFSNSRSEMNVSTLELGDSALYLCASSLQGEYGYTFGSGTRLTVV.

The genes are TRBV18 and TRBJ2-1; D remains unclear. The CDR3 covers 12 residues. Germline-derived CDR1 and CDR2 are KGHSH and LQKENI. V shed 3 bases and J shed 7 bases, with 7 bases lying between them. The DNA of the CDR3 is TGTGCCAGCTCACCTCCTGGAAATGAGCAGTTCTTC. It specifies CASSPPGNEQFF.

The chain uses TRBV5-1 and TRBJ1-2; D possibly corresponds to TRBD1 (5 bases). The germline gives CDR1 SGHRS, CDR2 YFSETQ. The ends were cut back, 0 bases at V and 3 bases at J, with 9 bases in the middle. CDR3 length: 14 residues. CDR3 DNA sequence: TGCGCCAGCAGCTTGGGCGGGACTTACTATGGCTACACCTTC. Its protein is CASSLGGTYYGYTF.